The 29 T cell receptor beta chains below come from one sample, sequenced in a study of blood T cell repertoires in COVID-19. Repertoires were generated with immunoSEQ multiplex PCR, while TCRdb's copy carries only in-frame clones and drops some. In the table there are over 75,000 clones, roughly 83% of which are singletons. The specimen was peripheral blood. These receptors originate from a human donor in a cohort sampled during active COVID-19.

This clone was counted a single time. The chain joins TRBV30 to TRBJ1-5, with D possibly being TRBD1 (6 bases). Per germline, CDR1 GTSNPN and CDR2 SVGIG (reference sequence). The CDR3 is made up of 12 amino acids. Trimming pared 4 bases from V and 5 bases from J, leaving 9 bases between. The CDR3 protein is CAWNREDQPQHF. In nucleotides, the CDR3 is TGTGCCTGGAACAGGGAAGATCAGCCCCAGCATTTT.

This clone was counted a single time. CDR3 nucleotides: TGTGCCAGCAGCGTGAGCGGGGCTAGTTTCACAGATACGCAGTATTTT. Translation: CASSVSGASFTDTQYF. The V gene is TRBV9, the J gene TRBJ2-3, with 7 bases that match TRBD2. The germline V gene encodes CDR1 SGDLS and CDR2 YYNGEE. The CDR3 runs 16 residues. J lost 2 bases, V lost 2 bases, and 8 bases had no gene match.

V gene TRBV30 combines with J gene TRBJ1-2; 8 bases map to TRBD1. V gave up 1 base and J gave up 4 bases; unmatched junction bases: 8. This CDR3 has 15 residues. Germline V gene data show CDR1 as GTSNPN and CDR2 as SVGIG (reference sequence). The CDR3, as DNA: TGTGCCTGGAGTGAGGGGACAGGAGGTGGCTATGGCTACACCTTC. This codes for CAWSEGTGGGYGYTF.

DNA of the CDR3: TGTGCCTGGAGTGTAAGTCAGGTTGGCTACACCTTC. Protein: CAWSVSQVGYTF. The V and J genes are TRBV30 and TRBJ1-2; D unclear. This CDR3 spans 12 amino acids. CDR1 GTSNPN and CDR2 SVGIG come from the germline V gene (reference sequence). V was shortened by 0 bases and J by 7 bases, with 9 bases between the two germline ends. The full variable domain, in which reference TRBV30 and TRBJ1-2 provide the parts outside the CDR3, is SQTIHQWPATLVQPVGSPLSLECTVEGTSNPNLYWYRQAAGRGLQLLFYSVGIGQISSEVPQNLSASRPQDRQFILSSKKLLLSDSGFYLCAWSVSQVGYTFGSGTRLTVV.

The CDR3 DNA reads TGTGCCAGCAGCTTGTCGCCACAGTTCTCTGGGGCCAACGTCCTGACTTTC. This gives the protein CASSLSPQFSGANVLTF. The V call is TRBV5-5, the J call TRBJ2-6; no firm D call. Germline V gives CDR1 SGHKS, CDR2 YYEKEE (reference sequence). V shed 1 base and J shed 0 bases, with 11 bases lying between them. The length of the CDR3 is 17 residues.

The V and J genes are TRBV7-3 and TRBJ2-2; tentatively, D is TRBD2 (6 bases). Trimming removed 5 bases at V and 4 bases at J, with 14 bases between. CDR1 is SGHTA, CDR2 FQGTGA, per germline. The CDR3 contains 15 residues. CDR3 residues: CASSLNSGPTGELFF. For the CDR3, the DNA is TGTGCCAGCAGCCTAAATAGCGGCCCCACCGGGGAGCTGTTTTTT.

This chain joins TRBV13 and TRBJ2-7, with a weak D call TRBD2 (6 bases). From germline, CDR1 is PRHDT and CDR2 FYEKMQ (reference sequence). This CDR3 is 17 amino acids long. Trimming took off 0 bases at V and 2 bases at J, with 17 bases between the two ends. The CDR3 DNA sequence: TGTGCCAGCAGCTTAGGGCTGGGGTCTAGCGCAGCCTACGAGCAGTACTTC. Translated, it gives CASSLGLGSSAAYEQYF.

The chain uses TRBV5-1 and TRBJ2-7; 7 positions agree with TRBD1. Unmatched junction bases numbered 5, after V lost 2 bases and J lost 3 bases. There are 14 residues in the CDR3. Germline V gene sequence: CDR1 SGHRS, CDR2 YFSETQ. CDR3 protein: CASSFGTAFYEQYF. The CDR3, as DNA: TGCGCCAGCAGCTTCGGGACAGCGTTCTACGAGCAGTACTTC. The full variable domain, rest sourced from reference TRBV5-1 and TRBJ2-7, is KAGVTQTPRYLIKTRGQQVTLSCSPISGHRSVSWYQQTPGQGLQFLFEYFSETQRNKGNFPGRFSGRQFSNSRSEMNVSTLELGDSALYLCASSFGTAFYEQYFGPGTRLTVT.

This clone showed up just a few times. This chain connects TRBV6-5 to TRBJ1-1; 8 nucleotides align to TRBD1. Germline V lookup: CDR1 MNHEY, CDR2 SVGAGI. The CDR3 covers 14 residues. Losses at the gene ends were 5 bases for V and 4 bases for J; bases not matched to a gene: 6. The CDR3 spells CASSPDREFTEAFF. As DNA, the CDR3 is TGTGCCAGCAGTCCGGACAGGGAATTCACTGAAGCTTTCTTT.

Here the CDR3 DNA reads TGTGCCAGCAGCTTAGGTTCGACTAGCGGGGGCTACGAGCAGTACTTC. Protein product: CASSLGSTSGGYEQYF. This chain links TRBV7-2 with TRBJ2-7, with TRBD2 identical over 12 bases. Looked up from germline, CDR1 is SGHTA and CDR2 is FQGNSA. V was pared by 1 base and J by 3 bases, with 4 bases of the junction left unmatched. The CDR3 runs 16 residues. Combining the CDR3 with reference TRBV7-2 and TRBJ2-7 gives the whole variable domain GAGVSQSPSNKVTEKGKDVELRCDPISGHTALYWYRQSLGQGLEFLIYFQGNSAPDKSGLPSDRFSAERTGGSVSTLTIQRTQQEDSAVYLCASSLGSTSGGYEQYFGPGTRLTVT.

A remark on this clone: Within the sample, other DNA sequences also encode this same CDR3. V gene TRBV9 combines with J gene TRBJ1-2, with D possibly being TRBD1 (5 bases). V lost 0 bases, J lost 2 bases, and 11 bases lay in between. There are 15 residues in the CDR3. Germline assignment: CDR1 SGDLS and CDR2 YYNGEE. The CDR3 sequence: CASSVGGRGNYGYTF. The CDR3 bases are TGTGCCAGCAGCGTAGGGGGTCGGGGGAACTATGGCTACACCTTC.

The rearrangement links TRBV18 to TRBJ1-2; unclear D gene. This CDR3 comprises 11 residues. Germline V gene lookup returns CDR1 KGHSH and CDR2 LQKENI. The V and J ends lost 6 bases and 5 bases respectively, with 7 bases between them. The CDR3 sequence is CASSTEYGYTF. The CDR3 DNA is TGTGCCAGCTCGACGGAGTATGGCTACACCTTC.

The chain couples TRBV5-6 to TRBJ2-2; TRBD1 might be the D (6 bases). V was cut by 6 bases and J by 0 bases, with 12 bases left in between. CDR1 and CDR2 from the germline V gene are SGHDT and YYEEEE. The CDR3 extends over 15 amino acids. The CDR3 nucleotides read TGTGCCAGCAACCAGGGGTTTTCGAACACCGGGGAGCTGTTTTTT. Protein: CASNQGFSNTGELFF.

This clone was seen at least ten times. Here the CDR3 DNA reads TGTGCCAGCAGCCAACAGGGTAGGGCCCTCGACGAGCAGTACTTC. It encodes CASSQQGRALDEQYF. This rearrangement joins TRBV7-3 to TRBJ2-7; D may be TRBD1 (6 bases). CDR3 length equals 15 residues. The germline V and J ends were trimmed by 5 bases and 5 bases, with 19 bases remaining between them. The V gene's germline CDR1 is SGHTA and CDR2 FQGTGA.

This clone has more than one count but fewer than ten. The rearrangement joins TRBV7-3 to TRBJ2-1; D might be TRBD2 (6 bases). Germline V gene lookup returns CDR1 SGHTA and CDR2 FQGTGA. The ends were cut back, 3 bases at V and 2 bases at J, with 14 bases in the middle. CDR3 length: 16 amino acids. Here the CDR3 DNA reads TGTGCCAGCAGCTTTGATGGGCGGGGAACCTACAATGAGCAGTTCTTC. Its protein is CASSFDGRGTYNEQFF. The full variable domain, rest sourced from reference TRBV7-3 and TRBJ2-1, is GAGVSQTPSNKVTEKGKYVELRCDPISGHTALYWYRQSLGQGPEFLIYFQGTGAADDSGLPNDRFFAVRPEGSVSTLKIQRTERGDSAVYLCASSFDGRGTYNEQFFGPGTRLTVL.

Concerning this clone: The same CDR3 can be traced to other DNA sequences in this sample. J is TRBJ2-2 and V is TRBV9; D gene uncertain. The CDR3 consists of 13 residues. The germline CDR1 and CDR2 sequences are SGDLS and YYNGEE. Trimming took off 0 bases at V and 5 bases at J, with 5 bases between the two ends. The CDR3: CASSVDLTGELFF. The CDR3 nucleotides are TGTGCCAGCAGCGTAGACTTGACCGGGGAGCTGTTTTTT.

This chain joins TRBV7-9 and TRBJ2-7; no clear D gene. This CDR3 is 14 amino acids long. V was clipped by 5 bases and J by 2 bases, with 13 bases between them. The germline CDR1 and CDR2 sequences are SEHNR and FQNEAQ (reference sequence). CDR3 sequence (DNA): TGTGCCAGCAGCCCGCTCGCGAGCACCTACGAGCAGTACTTC. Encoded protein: CASSPLASTYEQYF.

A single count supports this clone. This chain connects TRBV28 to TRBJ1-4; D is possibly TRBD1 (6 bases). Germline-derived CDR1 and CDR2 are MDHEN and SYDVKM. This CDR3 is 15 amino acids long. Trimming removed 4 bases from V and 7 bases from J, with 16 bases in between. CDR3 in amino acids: CASSSTRGRIEKLFF. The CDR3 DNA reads TGTGCCAGCAGTTCCACCAGGGGCAGGATTGAAAAACTGTTTTTT. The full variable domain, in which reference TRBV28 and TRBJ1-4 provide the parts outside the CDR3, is DVKVTQSSRYLVKRTGEKVFLECVQDMDHENMFWYRQDPGLGLRLIYFSYDVKMKEKGDIPEGYSVSREKKERFSLILESASTNQTSMYLCASSSTRGRIEKLFFGSGTQLSVL.

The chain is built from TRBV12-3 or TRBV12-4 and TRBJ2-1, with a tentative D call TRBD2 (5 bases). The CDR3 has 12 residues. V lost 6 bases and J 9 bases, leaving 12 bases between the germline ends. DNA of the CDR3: TGTGCCAGCAGCACTAGATGGAGTGAGCAGTTCTTC. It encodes CASSTRWSEQFF.

In DNA form, the CDR3 reads TGTGCCAGCAGTGAATGGGGACAGATATCGAACACCGGGGAGCTGTTTTTT. It codes for CASSEWGQISNTGELFF. The rearrangement joins TRBV25-1 to TRBJ2-2; 7 bases line up with TRBD1. Unmatched junction bases numbered 5, after V lost 1 base and J lost 0 bases. The germline V gene has CDR1 MGHDK and CDR2 SYGVNS. CDR3 length equals 17 residues.

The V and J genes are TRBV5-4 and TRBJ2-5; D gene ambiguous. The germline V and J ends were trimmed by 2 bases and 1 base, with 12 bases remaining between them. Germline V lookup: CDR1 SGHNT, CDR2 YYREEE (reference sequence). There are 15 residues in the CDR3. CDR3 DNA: TGTGCCAGCAGCTTCAGCCACACGGGCCAAGAGACCCAGTACTTC. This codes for CASSFSHTGQETQYF.

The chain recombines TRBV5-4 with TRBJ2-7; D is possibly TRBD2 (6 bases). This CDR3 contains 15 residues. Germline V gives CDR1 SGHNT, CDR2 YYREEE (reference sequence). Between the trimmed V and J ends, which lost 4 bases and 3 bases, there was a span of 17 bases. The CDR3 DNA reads TGTGCCAGCAGCGTCCCCGGGACTCTAAGCTACGAGCAGTACTTC. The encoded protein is CASSVPGTLSYEQYF.

CDR3 region: CASRSGGDSNQPQHF. The CDR3 bases are TGTGCCAGTAGGTCTGGGGGGGATAGCAATCAGCCCCAGCATTTT. The chain couples TRBV19 to TRBJ1-5; possibly TRBD1 for D (5 bases). Germline assignment: CDR1 LNHDA and CDR2 SQIVND (reference sequence). The length of the CDR3 is 15 residues. The germline V and J ends were trimmed by 6 bases and 0 bases, with 12 bases remaining between them.

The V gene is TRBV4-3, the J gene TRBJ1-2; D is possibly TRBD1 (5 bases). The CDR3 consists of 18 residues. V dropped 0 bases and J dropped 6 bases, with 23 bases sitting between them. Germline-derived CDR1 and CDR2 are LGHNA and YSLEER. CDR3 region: CASSQDRGVTLSMDGYTF. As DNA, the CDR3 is TGCGCCAGCAGCCAAGATCGGGGGGTGACTTTATCTATGGATGGCTACACCTTC.

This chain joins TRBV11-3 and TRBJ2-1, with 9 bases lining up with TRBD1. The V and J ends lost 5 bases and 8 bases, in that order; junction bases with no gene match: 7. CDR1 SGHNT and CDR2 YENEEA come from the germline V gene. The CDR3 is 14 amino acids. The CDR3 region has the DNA TGTGCCAGCAGCCATGGACAGGGGAGCGATGAGCAGTTCTTC. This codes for CASSHGQGSDEQFF.

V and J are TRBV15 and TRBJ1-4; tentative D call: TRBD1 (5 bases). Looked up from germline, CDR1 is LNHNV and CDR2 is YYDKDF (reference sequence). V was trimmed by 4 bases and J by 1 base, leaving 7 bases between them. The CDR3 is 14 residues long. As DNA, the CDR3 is TGTGCCACCAGCACTGACAGAACTAATGAAAAACTGTTTTTT. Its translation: CATSTDRTNEKLFF.

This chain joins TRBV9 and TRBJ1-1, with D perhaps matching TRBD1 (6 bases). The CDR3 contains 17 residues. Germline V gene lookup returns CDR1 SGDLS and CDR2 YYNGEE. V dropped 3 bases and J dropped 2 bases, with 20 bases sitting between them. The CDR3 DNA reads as TGTGCCAGCAGCGGAGAGGTAGGGGGAGCGTTCAACACTGAAGCTTTCTTT. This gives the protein CASSGEVGGAFNTEAFF. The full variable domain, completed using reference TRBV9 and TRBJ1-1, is DSGVTQTPKHLITATGQRVTLRCSPRSGDLSVYWYQQSLDQGLQFLIQYYNGEERAKGNILERFSAQQFPDLHSELNLSSLELGDSALYFCASSGEVGGAFNTEAFFGQGTRLTVV.

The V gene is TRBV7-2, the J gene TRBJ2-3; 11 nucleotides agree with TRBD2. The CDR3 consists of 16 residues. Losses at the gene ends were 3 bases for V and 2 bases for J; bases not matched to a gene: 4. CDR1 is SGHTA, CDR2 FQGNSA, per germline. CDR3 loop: CASSFSGGANTDTQYF. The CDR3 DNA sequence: TGTGCCAGCAGCTTTAGCGGGGGGGCCAACACAGATACGCAGTATTTT.

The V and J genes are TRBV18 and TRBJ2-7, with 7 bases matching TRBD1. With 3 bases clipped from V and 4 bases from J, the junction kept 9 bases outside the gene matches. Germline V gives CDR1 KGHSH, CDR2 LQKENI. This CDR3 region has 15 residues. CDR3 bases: TGTGCCAGCTCACCCCGGACAGGCAGCCCATACGAGCAGTACTTC. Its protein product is CASSPRTGSPYEQYF. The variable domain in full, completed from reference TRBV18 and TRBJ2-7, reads NAGVMQNPRHLVRRRGQEARLRCSPMKGHSHVYWYRQLPEEGLKFMVYLQKENIIDESGMPKERFSAEFPKEGPSILRIQQVVRGDSAAYFCASSPRTGSPYEQYFGPGTRLTVT.